Detailed here is one T cell receptor beta chain. Antigen specificity is unknown. These data are taken from a study of T cell repertoires in cytomegalovirus infection. Study at large: In public TCR beta signatures, there were indications of both CMV infection and matching HLA type. Broader study findings: The response measured ex vivo was dominated by TCR beta clonotypes (HLA-C-restricted and CMV-specific). Cumulated frequencies of public TCR beta families served to identify carriers of CMV plus the relevant HLA.

TCRdb reprocessed the reads with MiXCR, giving one entry per CDR3 protein. This sample has some 680,000 distinct CDR3 sequences, with 35% found just once. With V trimmed by 7 bases and J by 8 bases, 7 bases remained unmatched. This CDR3 is built from 12 residues. The germline CDR1 and CDR2 sequences are MNHNS and SASEGT. The receptor was derived from a human donor in good health (CMV status not recorded). Some clones in this sample may be carry-over from other donors' samples. The sample consisted of PBMCs. V gene TRBV6-1 combines with J gene TRBJ1-2, with 7 bases fitting TRBD1. In DNA, the CDR3 is TGTGCCAGCACCACAGGGGCGCAGGGCTACACCTTC. Its protein product is CASTTGAQGYTF.